This TCR beta chain emerged from a study of CD8+ T cells in alopecia areata. Extraction of RNA preceded its reverse transcription into cDNA, which served as the sequencing template. The method was immunoSEQ multiplex PCR; TCRdb's version includes in-frame clones alone and lacks a portion of them. The table has 110,000 or so clones, approximately 59% seen once; the top ten hold around 30%. Described treatment: oral pan-JAK inhibitor, 5-10 mg twice daily. Individuals with alopecia areata gave both lesional scalp punch biopsies and peripheral blood for collection. Whole-study results and caveats: Lesional tissue from the scalp (especially in alopecia totalis/universalis) showed higher clonality than normal scalp. Normal skin contains resident alphabeta T cells, and these are also sequenced in scalp samples.

About this clone itself: The antigen is undetermined.

The germline V and J ends were trimmed by 7 bases and 4 bases, with 21 bases remaining between them. The CDR3 is 15 amino acids. Germline CDR1 and CDR2: SGHDT and YYEEEE. The chain links TRBV5-6 to TRBJ2-7, with D uncertain. This clonotype was obtained from a human donor with alopecia areata. This specimen was CD8+ T cells sorted from blood, taken at week 4, from a patient treated with tofacitinib. DNA of the CDR3: TGTGCCAGCGGCCCCGGTCCGGATTTCCCGTACGAGCAGTACTTC. Its translation: CASGPGPDFPYEQYF.